The rows below give T cell receptor beta chains drawn from one sample of a study of identical twins. TCRdb recomputed calls from the 5' RACE reads with MiXCR, one row per CDR3 protein. The top ten hold roughly 3% of the sample, which has some 590,000 distinct CDR3 sequences, 7.5% to 10% seen once. These sequences were also reported in another study, on yellow fever vaccine responses in identical twins.

Sequenced material: PBMCs. The source of these receptors is a woman aged 18-30 years in good health. The CDR3 runs from the conserved cysteine through the conserved F or W. Each record gives: V gene, CDR3 protein.

>TRBV3-1
CASSQDPISVETQYF
>TRBV5-6
CASATSVPTRSNEQYF
>TRBV6-5
CASSYSGDTINEQFF
>TRBV5-1
CASSLSGYNEQFF
>TRBV19
CASSIVRGTNEQFF
>TRBV27
CASSAPGQVGPEQYF
>TRBV20-1
CSAWDRRNTGELFF
>TRBV7-9
CASSPTPYQETQYF
>TRBV20-1
CSARPGLAPAGQFF
>TRBV7-2
CASSPGGANTGELFF
>TRBV24-1
CATSDSGPDSYNEQFF
>TRBV28
CASSLLGLAAGELFF
>TRBV20-1
CSASSVGNTGELFF
>TRBV7-8
CASSLGTVNTGELFF
>TRBV28
CASSSTRDIQETQYF
>TRBV20-1
CSAGGLAASADTQYF
>TRBV4-3
CASSQDRFGSGYEQYF
>TRBV7-9
CASSSDRVREQYF
>TRBV28
CASSFLGTGGGELFF
>TRBV29-1
CSVVRGPYNEQFF
>TRBV25-1
CASSDVGAASKSYGYTF
>TRBV3-1
CASSLIWAGEETQYF
>TRBV20-1
CSARDRGGETQYF
>TRBV12-3/TRBV12-4
CASSLGGSGSADTQYF
>TRBV25-1
CASSDFVPEYQETQYF
>TRBV28
CASSPRGHEKLFF
>TRBV6-5
CASSYFQESGYTF
>TRBV12-3/TRBV12-4
CASSSRRTSGYNEQFF
>TRBV15
CATSRGESQETQYF
>TRBV3-1
CASSRGQGVSNEKLFF
>TRBV12-3/TRBV12-4
CAWIWAGETKNTGELFF
>TRBV10-3
CALSVITSGKRVNEQFF
>TRBV3-1
CASSQEVPDTQYF
>TRBV7-9
CASSFRWASDTDTQYF
>TRBV20-1
CSARILGAMEEKLFF
>TRBV12-3/TRBV12-4
CASSLARQAFYGYTF
>TRBV7-9
CASSLSQGLSYEQYF
>TRBV29-1
CSVEDRTGTNPEKLFF
>TRBV15
CATSRRGGENIQYF
>TRBV20-1
CSAQTPGAWEAKNIQYF
>TRBV20-1
CSALADRTSGSNEQFF
>TRBV27
CASRRGRAVQETQYF
>TRBV6-4
CASSEQTGEGHNEQFF
>TRBV30
CAWSKGSGNTIYF